This is a list of T cell receptor beta chains from one sample in a study of blood T cell repertoires in COVID-19. TCRdb's copy holds only in-frame clones and misses some; the assay was immunoSEQ multiplex PCR. The sample comprises over 40,000 clones, about 83% of which are singletons, and roughly 17% rests with the top ten. Sequences were obtained from peripheral blood. All receptors come from a man between 40 and 49 years old with acute or convalescent COVID-19. Both conserved end residues are part of each CDR3. A D gene is named only where the DNA matches it firmly. Size is omitted from some rows. Given values are once, few, many or a class for expanded clones.

TRBD2,NA,TRBJ2-3,TRBV7-2,TGTGCCAGCAGCTTAGAGGCTAGCGGGGGGGCCTCCTCAGATACGCAGTATTTT,CASSLEASGGASSDTQYF
NA,few,TRBJ2-3,TRBV9,TGTGCCAGCAGCCCCTCCGGGACATCAGATACGCAGTATTTT,CASSPSGTSDTQYF
NA,NA,TRBJ1-1,TRBV19,TGTGCCAGTAAGCGACAGATGAACACTGAAGCTTTCTTT,CASKRQMNTEAFF
NA,NA,TRBJ1-5,TRBV27,TGTGCCAGCAGTTCGGGGAGTCTCGGACAGCCCCAGCATTTT,CASSSGSLGQPQHF
NA,NA,TRBJ2-4,TRBV6-6,TGTGCCAGCAGTTTAAGTGACAGAGCCAAAAACATTCAGTACTTC,CASSLSDRAKNIQYF
NA,few,TRBJ2-7,TRBV7-9,TGTGCCAGCAGCTCCGGACAGACGGGGGAGCAGTACTTC,CASSSGQTGEQYF
TRBD2,NA,TRBJ2-7,TRBV5-6,TGTGCCAGCAGCTTACGAGGGACTAGCGGGAGGTACGAGCAGTACTTC,CASSLRGTSGRYEQYF
NA,NA,TRBJ1-3,TRBV2,TGTGCCAGCATCCGTCAGGGGCTCTCTGGAAACACCATATATTTT,CASIRQGLSGNTIYF
TRBD1,NA,TRBJ2-5,TRBV6-6,TGTGCCAGCAGTTCCCTAGGGGGCGGAGAGACCCAGTACTTC,CASSSLGGGETQYF
TRBD1,NA,TRBJ2-7,TRBV30,TGTGCCGAACACACAGGGGGCGAGCAGTACTTC,CAEHTGGEQYF
TRBD1,NA,TRBJ1-3,TRBV19,TGTGCCAGTAGTGACCCACAGGGGGCGAAAACAAACACCATATATTTT,CASSDPQGAKTNTIYF
TRBD2,NA,TRBJ2-1,TRBV19,TGTGCCAGTAGTAGGTTCAGCGGGGGTAGGGATGAGCAGTTCTTC,CASSRFSGGRDEQFF
TRBD1,once,TRBJ2-3,TRBV6-4,TGTGCCAGCAGTGAACAGGGGGCGGCAGATACGCAGTATTTT,CASSEQGAADTQYF
TRBD2,few,TRBJ2-2,TRBV7-2,TGTGCCAGCAGCTTAGCGGGGGGGATGAACACCGGGGAGCTGTTTTTT,CASSLAGGMNTGELFF
NA,NA,TRBJ2-2,TRBV5-1,TGCGCCAGCAGCTTGGCATCCCCTACGCCAACCGGGGAGCTGTTTTTT,CASSLASPTPTGELFF
TRBD1,NA,TRBJ1-2,TRBV4-1,TGCGCCAGCGGGGATGAGACAGGGGGCCCGATCGACTATGGCTACACCTTC,CASGDETGGPIDYGYTF
TRBD1,NA,TRBJ2-5,TRBV7-9,TGTGCCAGCAGCCGGACAGGGGCTAGAGAGACCCAGTACTTC,CASSRTGARETQYF
TRBD1,NA,TRBJ1-5,TRBV15,TGTGCCACCAGCAGGATCGACAGGGTAATTCAGCCCCAGCATTTT,CATSRIDRVIQPQHF
NA,NA,TRBJ1-1,TRBV6-5,TGTGCCAGCAGTTCGCCCACGGGGGGGCTCGGAGCTTTCTTT,CASSSPTGGLGAFF
TRBD2,NA,TRBJ2-1,TRBV2,TGTGCCAGCAGCAGCGGGAGGGCCGTCTTTGAGCAGTTCTTC,CASSSGRAVFEQFF
TRBD2,NA,TRBJ2-7,TRBV11-2,TGTGCCAGCAGCCCCTCCGGACTAGCGGGAGTCTACGAGCAGTACTTC,CASSPSGLAGVYEQYF
NA,NA,TRBJ2-1,TRBV6-5,TGTGCCAGCAGTTCCACCGGGTTTTCCTCCTACAATGAGCAGTTCTTC,CASSSTGFSSYNEQFF
NA,NA,TRBJ2-3,TRBV27,TGTGCCAGCAGTTTGGACTATTCCGATACGCAGTATTTT,CASSLDYSDTQYF
NA,NA,TRBJ2-5,TRBV3-1/TRBV3-2,TGTGCCAGCAGCCAAGTGGGGGGTGGTCCGGAGACCCAGTACTTC,CASSQVGGGPETQYF
TRBD1,NA,TRBJ2-7,TRBV5-1,TGCGCCAGCAGGGACAGGGGGGGCTCCTACGAGCAGTACTTC,CASRDRGGSYEQYF
NA,NA,TRBJ1-2,TRBV5-1,TGCGCCAGCAGCTTGGGCAGGGCTACCTATGGCTACACCTTC,CASSLGRATYGYTF
NA,NA,TRBJ2-1,TRBV19,TGTGCCAGTAGTATACAAAAGGCAGGTGAGCAGTTCTTC,CASSIQKAGEQFF
NA,NA,TRBJ1-2,TRBV5-5,TGTGCCAGCAGCTCAGCGGGTCACAGTAACTATGGCTACACCTTC,CASSSAGHSNYGYTF
NA,NA,TRBJ1-2,TRBV2,TGTGCCAGCAGGGAGGACTCTTTCTATGGCTACACCTTC,CASREDSFYGYTF
NA,once,TRBJ1-5,TRBV6-5,TGTGCCAGCAGGATCACAGATAATCAGCCCCAGCATTTT,CASRITDNQPQHF
TRBD1,NA,TRBJ1-3,TRBV5-1,TGCGCCAGCAGCCCAACAGGGGAAGGAAACACCATATATTTT,CASSPTGEGNTIYF
TRBD1,NA,TRBJ1-1,TRBV5-6,TGTGCCAGCAGCTCAAGGACAGGGGGCTCTGAAGCTTTCTTT,CASSSRTGGSEAFF
NA,NA,TRBJ1-2,TRBV3-1/TRBV3-2,TGTGCCAGCAGCCAAGAGGCCATTCCTAACTATGGCTACACCTTC,CASSQEAIPNYGYTF
TRBD2,NA,TRBJ2-1,TRBV5-6,TGTGCCAGCACCCGATACGGAGCGGGAGCAACCTACAATGAGCAGTTCTTC,CASTRYGAGATYNEQFF
NA,NA,TRBJ1-4,TRBV5-1,TGCGCCAGCAGCCCGAGACAAGCTCCTAATGAAAAACTGTTTTTT,CASSPRQAPNEKLFF
NA,once,TRBJ2-5,TRBV2,TGTGCCAGTCAATCTCGGGAGACCCAGTACTTC,CASQSRETQYF
NA,NA,TRBJ2-1,TRBV7-8,TGTGCCAGCAGCTTAGCGGGAGTCGGTCACAATGAGCAGTTCTTC,CASSLAGVGHNEQFF
NA,NA,TRBJ2-1,TRBV3-1/TRBV3-2,TGTGCCAGCAGCCAAGTAAGATCGACAGGCGACCACAATGAGCAGTTCTTC,CASSQVRSTGDHNEQFF
NA,NA,TRBJ1-5,TRBV19,TGTGCCAGTAGTATCTCCCCCAGGGGCAATCAGCCCCAGCATTTT,CASSISPRGNQPQHF
TRBD2,NA,TRBJ2-7,TRBV7-2,TGTGCCAGCAGCTTATGGCCTAGCGGGAGTGCCTACGAGCAGTACTTC,CASSLWPSGSAYEQYF
TRBD1,NA,TRBJ1-6,TRBV30,TGTGCCTGGAGTGGCCTGGGACAGTATAATTCACCCCTCCACTTT,CAWSGLGQYNSPLHF
NA,once,TRBJ1-1,TRBV18,TGTGCCAGCTCACCTGGGACGGGGGGAATGAACACTGAAGCTTTCTTT,CASSPGTGGMNTEAFF
NA,NA,TRBJ2-1,TRBV29-1,TGCAGCGTTGAGAGAAGCTCCTACAATGAGCAGTTCTTC,CSVERSSYNEQFF
NA,few,TRBJ1-1,TRBV5-4,TGTGCCAGCAGCTTACCCCGAGGGAAGTATACTGAAGCTTTCTTT,CASSLPRGKYTEAFF
NA,NA,TRBJ2-1,TRBV7-2,TGTGCCAGCACCCTTAAGCCGGGACAAGGTGGACATGAGCAGTTCTTC,CASTLKPGQGGHEQFF
TRBD2,once,TRBJ2-7,TRBV7-6,TGTGCCAGCAGCCCGGACCTGAATAGCGGGAGGCGGTACGAGCAGTACTTC,CASSPDLNSGRRYEQYF
TRBD2,NA,TRBJ2-1,TRBV30,TGTGCCTGGAGTGTCCCCGGGACTAGAGGCTACAATGAGCAGTTCTTC,CAWSVPGTRGYNEQFF